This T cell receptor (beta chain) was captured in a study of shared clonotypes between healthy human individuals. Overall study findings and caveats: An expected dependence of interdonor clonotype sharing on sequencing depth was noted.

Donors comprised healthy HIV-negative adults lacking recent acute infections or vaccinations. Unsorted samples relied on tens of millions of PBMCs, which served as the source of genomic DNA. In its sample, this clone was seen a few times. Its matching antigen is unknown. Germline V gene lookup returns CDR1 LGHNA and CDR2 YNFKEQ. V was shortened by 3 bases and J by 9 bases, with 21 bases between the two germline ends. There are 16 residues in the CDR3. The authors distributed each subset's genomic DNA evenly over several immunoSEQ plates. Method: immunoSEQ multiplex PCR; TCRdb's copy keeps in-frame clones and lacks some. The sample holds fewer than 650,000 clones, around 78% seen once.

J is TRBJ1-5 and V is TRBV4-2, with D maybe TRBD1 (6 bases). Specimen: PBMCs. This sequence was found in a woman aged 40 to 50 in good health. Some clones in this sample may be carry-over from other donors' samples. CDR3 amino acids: CASSQDRDTRVWPQHF. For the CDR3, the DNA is TGTGCCAGCAGCCAGGACCGGGACACCCGGGTTTGGCCCCAGCATTTT.